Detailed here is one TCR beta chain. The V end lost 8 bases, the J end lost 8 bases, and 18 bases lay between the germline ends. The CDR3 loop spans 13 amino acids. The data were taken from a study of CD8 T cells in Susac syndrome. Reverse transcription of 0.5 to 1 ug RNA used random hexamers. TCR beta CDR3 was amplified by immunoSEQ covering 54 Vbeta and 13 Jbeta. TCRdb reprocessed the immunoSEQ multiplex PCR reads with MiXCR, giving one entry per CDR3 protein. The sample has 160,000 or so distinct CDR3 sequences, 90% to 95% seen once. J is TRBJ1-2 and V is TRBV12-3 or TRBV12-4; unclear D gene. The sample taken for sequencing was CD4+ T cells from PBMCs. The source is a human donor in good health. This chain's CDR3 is CASLLSGFGGYTF. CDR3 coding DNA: TGTGCCAGCTTGCTGTCGGGGTTTGGGGGCTACACCTTC.